This T cell receptor beta chain was captured by sequencing in a study of blood T cell repertoires in COVID-19. Study-level information: Samples came from the United States, Italy and Spain, spanning acute and convalescent COVID-19. Sample material is recorded as cDNA or gDNA derived from T cells, B-cell-depleted T cells, or PBMCs.

Between the trimmed V and J ends, which lost 0 bases and 8 bases, there was a span of 21 bases. This CDR3 region has 17 residues. The germline V gene has CDR1 SGDLS and CDR2 YYNGEE. Source study methods: Cell counts per sample came from amplifying reference gene primers. Sequencing used immunoSEQ multiplex PCR; TCRdb keeps in-frame clones, though not all of them. The V and J calls and clone size were taken over from that table, and D and trimming were inferred from the DNA. Of 210,000 or so clones detected, around nine tenths appear once; the ten largest clones hold 1.4% to 1.5%. The source material was peripheral blood. The origin of this receptor is a man aged 18 to 29 with active or convalescent COVID-19. The chain is built from TRBV9 and TRBJ2-1; D perhaps matches TRBD2 (6 bases). The CDR3 DNA reads as TGTGCCAGCAGCGTAGAGGGGAAGGGGCGGGATAGCGATGAGCAGTTCTTC. Translating gives CASSVEGKGRDSDEQFF.